This T cell receptor (beta chain) appears in the sequencing data of a study of blood T cell repertoires in COVID-19. Trimming removed 4 bases at V and 8 bases at J, with 9 bases between. In germline, CDR1 is SGHTS, CDR2 YDEGEE. This CDR3 region has 11 residues. Repertoires were generated with immunoSEQ multiplex PCR, while TCRdb's copy carries only in-frame clones and drops some. Found here are 65,000 to 70,000 clones, around 88% of them singletons; the top ten hold roughly a fifth. The V and J genes are TRBV5-8 and TRBJ1-2, with TRBD1 as a possible D gene (6 bases). The sample was peripheral blood. This TCR came from a woman over 75 with acute or convalescent COVID-19. CDR3 DNA: TGTGCCAGCAGCGGTGGACAGGGCTACACCTTC. Encoded protein: CASSGGQGYTF.